This T cell receptor beta chain was captured in a study of T cell responses to AZD1222 COVID-19 vaccine. CDR1 and CDR2 from the germline V gene are SSHAT and FNYEAQ (reference sequence). The germline V and J ends were trimmed by 7 bases and 0 bases, with 13 bases remaining between them. The CDR3 contains 15 residues. TCRdb's table, derived via immunoSEQ multiplex PCR, lists solely in-frame clones and lacks some. The sample yields about 190,000 clones, more than 75% seen once. The clonotype comes from an adult in good health. The V gene is TRBV7-7, the J gene TRBJ1-5; D not resolved. Sequenced here: peripheral blood, sampled on day 0 of AZD1222 vaccination. The chain's CDR3 is CASTEQRDSNQPQHF. The CDR3 nucleotides are TGTGCCAGCACCGAACAGAGGGATAGCAATCAGCCCCAGCATTTT.